This passage covers 2 T cell receptor beta chains from one sample sequenced in a study of CD8 T cells in Susac syndrome. Reverse transcription used about 0.45 to 1 ug RNA and random hexamers. TCRdb itself ran the immunoSEQ multiplex PCR reads through MiXCR, one entry per CDR3 protein. The sample includes about 150,000 distinct CDR3 sequences, roughly 95% seen only once; the top ten take over 0.065%. Sequenced sample: CD4+ T cells from PBMCs. These TCRs come from a human donor with Susac syndrome.

V is TRBV29-1 and J is TRBJ1-5, with TRBD1 matching over 7 bases. The V segment lost 5 bases and the J segment 3 bases; nucleotides outside the gene matches: 7. This CDR3 has 14 residues. CDR1 is SQVTM, CDR2 ANQGSEA, per germline. The CDR3: CSVQGGDSNQPQHF. The CDR3 DNA reads TGCAGCGTTCAGGGGGGGGATTCCAATCAGCCCCAGCATTTT. Using reference TRBV29-1 and TRBJ1-5 for the parts outside the CDR3, the full variable domain is SAVISQKPSRDICQRGTSLTIQCQVDSQVTMMFWYRQQPGQSLTLIATANQGSEATYESGFVIDKFPISRPNLTFSTLTVSNMSPEDSSIYLCSVQGGDSNQPQHFGDGTRLSIL.

V gene TRBV21-1 combines with J gene TRBJ2-7. TRBV21-1 constitutes a pseudogene. The CDR3 has 15 amino acids. The CDR3 here is CASSKSREEYYEQYF. Here the CDR3 DNA reads TGTGCCAGCAGCAAATCGAGGGAGGAGTACTACGAGCAGTACTTC.